This TCR beta chain was observed in a study of T cell responses to AZD1222 COVID-19 vaccine. Sequencing was performed with immunoSEQ multiplex PCR; in TCRdb, only in-frame clones are kept and a portion is missing. The top ten clones hold over 1.5% of a sample with 180,000 or so clones, approximately 90% of them seen once. Germline V gives CDR1 SGHDT, CDR2 YYEEEE. The CDR3 spans 15 residues. The ends were cut back, 4 bases at V and 3 bases at J, with 14 bases in the middle. Worth noting for this clone: Its specificity is not known.

General study points: Across the whole spike, CD4 TCRs peaked at regions 160-218 and 743-854. Among the donors, most were white British and more were female, and clonal diversity was possibly underestimated. Close to half of spike-specific TCRs reportedly recognize unmutated variant regions.

The sample consisted of peripheral blood, taken 28 days after the second AZD1222 dose. The chain has TRBV5-6 and TRBJ1-5; the D gene is possibly TRBD1 (5 bases). The TCR comes from an adult who received the AZD1222 COVID-19 vaccine. This CDR3 reads CASSPIDRPNQPQHF. The DNA for the CDR3 is TGTGCCAGCAGCCCTATTGACAGACCCAATCAGCCCCAGCATTTT. Combining the CDR3 with reference TRBV5-6 and TRBJ1-5 gives the whole variable domain DAGVTQSPTHLIKTRGQQVTLRCSPKSGHDTVSWYQQALGQGPQFIFQYYEEEERQRGNFPDRFSGHQFPNYSSELNVNALLLGDSALYLCASSPIDRPNQPQHFGDGTRLSIL.